This T cell receptor (beta chain) was recovered during a study of Graves' ophthalmopathy and Graves' hyperthyroidism. Amplified TCR beta CDR3 regions were obtained using RNA transcripts as template. An initial RT-PCR round employing HTBI primers preceded a second-round multiplex PCR. TCRdb fed the multiplex PCR reads into MiXCR, producing one record per CDR3 protein. The sample comprises 580,000 or so distinct CDR3 sequences, just under 40% of which are singletons, and roughly 4% rests with the top ten. This clonotype occurred a few times. Germline V CDR1 and CDR2: SNHLY, FYNNEI. V lost 0 bases, J lost 5 bases, and 13 bases lay in between. CDR3 length: 15 residues.

This chain uses TRBV2 with TRBJ2-5; D may match TRBD1 or TRBD2 (5 bases each). Sequencing used peripheral blood or thyroid tissue (not recorded which). The TCR comes from an adult man with Graves' hyperthyroidism. CDR3 DNA: TGTGCCAGCAGTGAAGCGGGGCCTTGGGAGGAGACCCAGTACTTC. Translating gives CASSEAGPWEETQYF.